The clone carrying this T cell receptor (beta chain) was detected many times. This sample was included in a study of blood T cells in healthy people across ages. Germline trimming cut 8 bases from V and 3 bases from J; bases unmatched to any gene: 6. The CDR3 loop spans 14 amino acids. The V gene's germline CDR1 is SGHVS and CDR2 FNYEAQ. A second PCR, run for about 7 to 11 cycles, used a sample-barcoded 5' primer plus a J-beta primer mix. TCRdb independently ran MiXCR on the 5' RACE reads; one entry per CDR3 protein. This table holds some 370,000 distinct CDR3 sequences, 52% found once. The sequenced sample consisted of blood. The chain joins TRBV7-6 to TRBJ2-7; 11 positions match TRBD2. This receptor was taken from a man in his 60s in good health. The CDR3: CASASGTSGYEQYF. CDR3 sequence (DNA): TGTGCCAGCGCCTCCGGGACTAGCGGCTACGAGCAGTACTTC.